This T cell receptor beta chain was observed in a study of shared clonotypes between healthy human individuals. Turning to the study itself: Donors had three CD4 naive, three CD4 memory, two CD8 naive and one CD8 memory plate apiece. General study results and limits: Naive subsets tended to show greater estimated richness than memory subsets.

Using immunoSEQ multiplex PCR, the repertoire was profiled, and TCRdb retains in-frame clones only, with some absent. The sample includes more than 400,000 clones, 90% to 96% of them seen just once. Points on this clone: Its target is not known.

Germline V lookup: CDR1 SGDLS, CDR2 YYNGEE. The CDR3 is 17 amino acids. V trimming: 0 bases; J trimming: 4 bases; junction bases outside the gene matches: 3. The TCR comes from a woman aged 30 to 39 in good health. The chain uses TRBV9 and TRBJ2-3, with 15 positions matching TRBD2. The specimen was naive CD4+ T cells sorted from blood. Subset denoted: CD45RA+ positively selected. CDR3 amino acids: CASSVGTSGRAADTQYF. DNA of the CDR3: TGTGCCAGCAGCGTAGGGACTAGCGGGAGGGCGGCAGATACGCAGTATTTT.